This T cell receptor beta chain was sequenced for a study of long-term antiretroviral therapy in people with HIV. Trimming removed 5 bases from V and 0 bases from J, with 17 bases in between. This CDR3 comprises 17 residues. Germline V lookup: CDR1 SGHAT, CDR2 FQNNGV. People in the study who had HIV all got their treatment in the United States. Study results and caveats: Clones with expansion before ART led the repertoire at all time points. Dating from about 2003 to 2017, the blood was possibly obtained under older ART regimens.

A v3.0 immunoSEQ assay was performed at survey level. Repertoires were generated with immunoSEQ multiplex PCR, while TCRdb's copy carries only in-frame clones and drops some. The sample yields 20,000 to 25,000 clones, roughly 79% seen once. Concerning this clone itself: Its antigen is not known.

The chain links TRBV11-2 to TRBJ2-1, with D perhaps TRBD1 or TRBD2 (5 bases each). This TCR was recovered from a middle-aged woman with HIV. The sample was unsorted PBMCs, taken 1.1 years before starting antiretroviral therapy. The CDR3 loop is CASSPRGGFSSYNEQFF. For the CDR3, the DNA is TGTGCCAGCAGCCCGAGGGGCGGGTTTAGCTCCTACAATGAGCAGTTCTTC.